Shown below are 22 T cell receptor beta chains from a single sample sequenced in a study of blood T cell repertoires in COVID-19. Produced via immunoSEQ multiplex PCR; TCRdb's table is partial and in-frame only. The sample consists of some 250,000 clones, 82% of them appearing once. Sequencing input: PBMCs or T cells enriched from blood (not recorded which). The receptors shown here come from a man aged 40-49 years who had recovered from COVID-19.

J is TRBJ2-3 and V is TRBV19, with D tentatively TRBD1 (7 bases). This CDR3 spans 15 amino acids. The ends were cut back, 7 bases at V and 0 bases at J, with 14 bases in the middle. Germline V CDR1 and CDR2: LNHDA, SQIVND (reference sequence). CDR3 DNA: TGTGCCAGTACGGAGGGGGCACTAAGCACAGATACGCAGTATTTT. Translated: CASTEGALSTDTQYF.

This rearrangement joins TRBV28 to TRBJ1-4; 8 nucleotides align to TRBD1. The CDR3 is 14 amino acids. V was clipped by 4 bases and J by 8 bases; unmatched bases: 6. Germline lookup yields CDR1 MDHEN and CDR2 SYDVKM. CDR3: CASSSGQGWEKLFF. The CDR3 DNA reads as TGTGCCAGCAGTTCCGGACAGGGTTGGGAAAAACTGTTTTTT. The full variable domain, its missing parts supplied by reference TRBV28 and TRBJ1-4, is DVKVTQSSRYLVKRTGEKVFLECVQDMDHENMFWYRQDPGLGLRLIYFSYDVKMKEKGDIPEGYSVSREKKERFSLILESASTNQTSMYLCASSSGQGWEKLFFGSGTQLSVL.

The V and J genes are TRBV11-2 and TRBJ1-1, with TRBD1 matching over 7 bases. This CDR3 is built from 15 residues. Per the germline V gene, CDR1 is SGHAT and CDR2 is FQNNGV. Trimming at V came to 5 bases and at J to 4 bases, leaving 10 bases not matched to a gene. The CDR3 DNA reads TGTGCCAGCAGCACCCGACAGGGTCGGGGCACTGAAGCTTTCTTT. Amino acids: CASSTRQGRGTEAFF.

This clone was seen more than once but under ten times. J is TRBJ1-2 and V is TRBV7-3; D remains unclear. CDR3 length equals 15 residues. Per germline, CDR1 SGHTA and CDR2 FQGTGA. The V end was cut by 5 bases, the J end by 4 bases, with 17 bases between. The CDR3 coding sequence is TGTGCCAGCAGCCCGGGTCTGATCCAGATCTATGGCTACACCTTC. It specifies CASSPGLIQIYGYTF.

The V gene is TRBV19, the J gene TRBJ2-7; D perhaps matches TRBD2 (7 bases). The germline gives CDR1 LNHDA, CDR2 SQIVND (reference sequence). The CDR3 length is 16 residues. The V end was cut by 10 bases, the J end by 0 bases, with 22 bases between. The CDR3 DNA is TGTGCCACCCAGGAACGGGGGGCAAGTTCCTCCTACGAGCAGTACTTC. Protein product: CATQERGASSSYEQYF.

This rearrangement joins TRBV9 to TRBJ2-1; 8 bases align to TRBD2. The CDR3 loop spans 17 amino acids. Trimming removed 3 bases from V and 5 bases from J; junction bases left unmatched: 13. Per the germline V gene, CDR1 is SGDLS and CDR2 is YYNGEE. The CDR3 is CASSAQRGPRSNNEQFF. The CDR3 nucleotides are TGTGCCAGCAGCGCCCAGCGGGGGCCACGATCTAACAATGAGCAGTTCTTC.

The genes are TRBV7-9 and TRBJ2-7; D not certain. The V and J ends lost 1 base and 2 bases respectively, with 6 bases between them. Germline CDR1 reads SEHNR; CDR2 reads FQNEAQ (reference sequence). The CDR3 extends over 13 amino acids. The CDR3, as DNA: TGTGCCAGCAGCTTAGATGCAGCCTACGAGCAGTACTTC. This translates into CASSLDAAYEQYF.

The chain employs TRBV7-2 and TRBJ2-7, with 11 nucleotides matching TRBD2. The V and J ends lost 3 bases and 2 bases, in that order; junction bases with no gene match: 12. The CDR3 extends over 18 amino acids. The germline V gene has CDR1 SGHTA and CDR2 FQGNSA. In DNA form, the CDR3 reads TGTGCCAGCAGCTTCCGCAGTAGCGGGGGGGGCTTCGCCTACGAGCAGTACTTC. This gives the protein CASSFRSSGGGFAYEQYF. The whole variable domain, remainder taken from reference TRBV7-2 and TRBJ2-7, is GAGVSQSPSNKVTEKGKDVELRCDPISGHTALYWYRQSLGQGLEFLIYFQGNSAPDKSGLPSDRFSAERTGGSVSTLTIQRTQQEDSAVYLCASSFRSSGGGFAYEQYFGPGTRLTVT.

This rearrangement joins TRBV27 to TRBJ1-5, with D perhaps TRBD1 (5 bases). CDR1 is MNHEY, CDR2 SMNVEV, per germline (reference sequence). Between the trimmed V and J ends, which lost 5 bases and 4 bases, there was a span of 15 bases. The CDR3 length is 15 residues. The CDR3 loop reads CASSQNQQVNQPQHF. The CDR3 DNA reads as TGTGCCAGCAGTCAGAACCAACAGGTGAATCAGCCCCAGCATTTT.

This clone was counted a single time. V usage is TRBV5-4 and J usage is TRBJ2-1; 8 positions match TRBD1. The CDR3 covers 14 residues. V lost 3 bases and J lost 4; bases outside the gene matches: 3. Germline CDR1 SGHNT, CDR2 YYREEE (reference sequence). The CDR3 loop is CASSWDRQYNEQFF. The CDR3 DNA is TGTGCCAGCAGCTGGGACAGGCAATACAATGAGCAGTTCTTC.

This rearrangement joins TRBV29-1 to TRBJ2-5; TRBD2 is a possible D gene (5 bases). Germline V CDR1 and CDR2: SQVTM, ANQGSEA. CDR3 length equals 12 residues. V was trimmed by 5 bases and J by 5 bases, leaving 12 bases between them. The CDR3 region is CSVLSPGETQYF. The DNA of the CDR3 is TGCAGCGTTCTATCCCCGGGGGAGACCCAGTACTTC.

The chain is built from TRBV3-1 (or the pseudogene TRBV3-2) and TRBJ1-3, with D uncertain. V was pared by 1 base and J by 2 bases, with 15 bases between. The CDR3 covers 17 residues. Germline V gene sequence: CDR1 LGHDT, CDR2 YNNKEL (reference sequence). Here the CDR3 DNA reads TGTGCCAGCAGCCAAGTCTTTGCGGGTGGTGCTGGAAACACCATATATTTT. This codes for CASSQVFAGGAGNTIYF.

This chain joins TRBV7-2 and TRBJ2-3; 7 bases agree with TRBD2. The CDR3 has 17 residues. V trimming: 4 bases; J trimming: 0 bases; junction bases outside the gene matches: 10. Per the germline V gene, CDR1 is SGHTA and CDR2 is FQGNSA. The CDR3 DNA follows: TGTGCCAGCAGCTGGACTAGGACGCATCCTAGCACAGATACGCAGTATTTT. It codes for CASSWTRTHPSTDTQYF.

The rearrangement joins TRBV6-6 to TRBJ1-3, with a possible D match to TRBD1 (6 bases). V was pared by 5 bases and J by 4 bases, with 12 bases between. CDR1 and CDR2 (germline): MNHNY, SVGAGI (reference sequence). The CDR3 sequence is 14 residues long. CDR3 loop: CASSGMDRGNTIYF. The CDR3 DNA follows: TGTGCCAGCAGTGGCATGGACAGAGGAAACACCATATATTTT.

V and J are TRBV19 and TRBJ2-1; 8 bases are a match to TRBD2. The germline CDR1 and CDR2 sequences are LNHDA and SQIVND (reference sequence). The V segment lost 8 bases and the J segment 6 bases; nucleotides outside the gene matches: 12. The CDR3 is 15 amino acids. The CDR3 sequence is CASQPGREVGNEQFF. For the CDR3, the DNA is TGTGCCAGTCAGCCAGGGCGGGAGGTTGGCAATGAGCAGTTCTTC.

This clone was seen only once. This chain uses TRBV29-1 with TRBJ2-1, with TRBD2 identical over 9 bases. This CDR3 has 17 residues. Germline values: CDR1 SQVTM, CDR2 ANQGSEA. V lost 3 bases, J lost 8 bases, and 17 bases stayed unmatched. Here the CDR3 reads CSVDGGEAGGFGDEQFF. CDR3 nucleotides: TGCAGCGTTGATGGGGGAGAAGCGGGAGGCTTCGGCGATGAGCAGTTCTTC.

The V and J genes are TRBV5-1 and TRBJ2-1, with TRBD2 matching over 10 bases. Germline V lookup: CDR1 SGHRS, CDR2 YFSETQ. The V segment lost 3 bases and the J segment 9 bases; nucleotides outside the gene matches: 0. The CDR3 length is 12 residues. CDR3 region: CASSSSGGEQFF. In nucleotides, the CDR3 is TGCGCCAGCAGCTCTAGCGGGGGTGAGCAGTTCTTC.

V usage is TRBV5-4 and J usage is TRBJ1-1; 9 bases are shared with TRBD1. CDR3 length: 15 residues. J was trimmed by 2 bases and V by 3 bases; bases with no gene match: 5. Looked up from germline, CDR1 is SGHNT and CDR2 is YYREEE (reference sequence). CDR3 in DNA: TGTGCCAGCAGCTCACCGGGACAGGGAAACACTGAAGCTTTCTTT. It encodes CASSSPGQGNTEAFF.

The genes are TRBV6-5 and TRBJ2-1; 13 bases are shared with TRBD2. After removal of 5 bases from V and 8 bases from J, the junction contained 6 bases not matched to a gene. This CDR3 is built from 15 residues. Looked up from germline, CDR1 is MNHEY and CDR2 is SVGAGI. CDR3: CASSTTSGGADEQFF. The CDR3 bases are TGTGCCAGCAGTACTACTAGCGGGGGGGCGGATGAGCAGTTCTTC.

The chain recombines TRBV28 with TRBJ2-7, with TRBD2 identical over 11 bases. V lost 5 bases and J lost 2; bases outside the gene matches: 17. The CDR3 runs to 19 residues. The V gene's germline CDR1 is MDHEN and CDR2 SYDVKM. CDR3 bases: TGTGCCAGCAGTCCAGGGGCAGGGACTAGCGGACTTAGAACCTACGAGCAGTACTTC. Amino acids: CASSPGAGTSGLRTYEQYF. Drawing the rest from reference TRBV28 and TRBJ2-7, the complete variable domain is DVKVTQSSRYLVKRTGEKVFLECVQDMDHENMFWYRQDPGLGLRLIYFSYDVKMKEKGDIPEGYSVSREKKERFSLILESASTNQTSMYLCASSPGAGTSGLRTYEQYFGPGTRLTVT.

A single count supports this clone. The J gene is TRBJ1-1, the V gene TRBV12-3 or TRBV12-4, with 9 positions matching TRBD1. This CDR3 contains 13 residues. With V trimmed by 5 bases and J by 11 bases, 9 bases remained unmatched. The CDR3 DNA reads as TGTGCCAGCAGTACCCTACAGGGGGCTTGGGCTTTCTTT. This encodes CASSTLQGAWAFF.

The V gene is TRBV27, the J gene TRBJ2-1; 9 nucleotides align to TRBD2. CDR1 is MNHEY, CDR2 SMNVEV, per germline (reference sequence). Losses at the gene ends were 0 bases for V and 0 bases for J; bases not matched to a gene: 3. CDR3 length: 17 residues. The CDR3 sequence is CASSLSPTSGSYNEQFF. CDR3 in DNA: TGTGCCAGCAGTTTATCTCCGACTAGCGGCTCCTACAATGAGCAGTTCTTC.